These T cell receptor beta chains were read from a single sample in a study of blood T cell repertoires in COVID-19. Sequenced by immunoSEQ multiplex PCR; TCRdb stores in-frame clones only, minus some. The sample carries around 700,000 clones, 85% to 90% recorded once. The material sequenced was peripheral blood. Source of these receptors: a woman younger than 30 with acute or convalescent COVID-19. Both conserved end residues are part of each CDR3. The D gene is left open where the match is weak. Size values are once, few and many counts, or a class for expanded clones, and some rows have none.

NA	TRBV21-1	once	TRBJ1-1	CASRKDRGRQSTEAFF	TGTGCCAGCAGAAAGGACAGGGGGCGTCAATCGACTGAAGCTTTCTTT
NA	TRBV5-1	NA	TRBJ1-1	CASSLVVNTEAFF	TGCGCCAGCAGCTTGGTCGTGAACACTGAAGCTTTCTTT
NA	TRBV7-9	NA	TRBJ2-1	CASSWSVNEQFF	TGTGCCAGCAGCTGGTCGGTCAATGAGCAGTTCTTC
TRBD1	TRBV5-1	NA	TRBJ2-3	CASSRGQGGTDTQYF	TGCGCCAGCAGCCGGGGACAGGGGGGGACAGATACGCAGTATTTT
TRBD1	TRBV30	NA	TRBJ2-2	CAWSQGARELFF	TGTGCCTGGTCCCAGGGGGCGAGGGAGCTGTTTTTT
TRBD1	TRBV30	NA	TRBJ2-3	CAWTGTVFGTDTQYF	TGTGCCTGGACCGGGACAGTTTTTGGCACAGATACGCAGTATTTT
TRBD1	TRBV9	NA	TRBJ1-2	CASRAGTGAYGYTF	TGTGCCAGCAGAGCCGGGACAGGGGCCTATGGCTACACCTTC
NA	TRBV4-3	NA	TRBJ1-6	CASSQGDYNSPLHF	TGCGCCAGCAGCCAAGGAGACTATAATTCACCCCTCCACTTT
NA	TRBV9	once	TRBJ1-1	CASSLGHPGTEAFF	TGTGCCAGCAGCCTAGGTCACCCGGGAACTGAAGCTTTCTTT
NA	TRBV5-4	once	TRBJ2-7	CASSLEASPYEQYF	TGTGCCAGCAGCTTGGAGGCTAGCCCGTACGAGCAGTACTTC
TRBD2	TRBV7-2	NA	TRBJ2-7	CASSLGGPTSEGIHEQYF	TGTGCCAGCAGCTTAGGAGGGCCCACTAGCGAGGGTATCCACGAGCAGTACTTC
NA	TRBV6-1	few	TRBJ1-6	CASSVYPSSYNSPLHF	TGTGCCAGCAGTGTCTACCCGAGCTCCTATAATTCACCCCTCCACTTT
NA	TRBV30	NA	TRBJ1-5	CAWSIGGGRRTQHF	TGTGCCTGGAGCATAGGCGGGGGCCGGAGAACCCAGCATTTT
NA	TRBV12-3/TRBV12-4	NA	TRBJ1-2	CASGASTF	TGTGCCAGCGGTGCGAGTACCTTC
NA	TRBV12-3/TRBV12-4	NA	TRBJ1-2	CASSFGGLDGYTF	TGTGCCAGCAGTTTTGGGGGACTAGATGGCTACACCTTC
NA	TRBV10-3	NA	TRBJ1-2	CAISDPDRMSYTF	TGTGCCATCAGTGACCCAGACAGGATGAGCTACACCTTC
TRBD2	TRBV5-1	NA	TRBJ2-7	CASSLRAGVGEQYF	TGCGCCAGCAGCTTGAGGGCGGGGGTAGGCGAGCAGTACTTC
NA	TRBV19	NA	TRBJ2-6	CASSIRFTPSGANVLTF	TGTGCCAGTAGTATCCGGTTCACCCCTTCAGGGGCCAACGTCCTGACTTTC
NA	TRBV19	NA	TRBJ1-2	CASSITNSYGYTF	TGTGCCAGTAGTATAACAAACAGCTATGGCTACACCTTC
TRBD1	TRBV24-1	NA	TRBJ2-1	CATRAGGSYNEQFF	TGTGCCACCCGAGCAGGGGGCTCCTACAATGAGCAGTTCTTC
NA	TRBV15	few	TRBJ1-2	CATSRSRQVHGYTF	TGTGCCACCAGCAGAAGCCGACAGGTACATGGCTACACCTTC
NA	TRBV4-1	NA	TRBJ1-5	CASSQDSGRGRGDQPQHF	TGCGCCAGCAGCCAAGACTCGGGGAGGGGACGTGGGGATCAGCCCCAGCATTTT
TRBD1	TRBV24-1	NA	TRBJ1-2	CATSDPDRNYGYTF	TGTGCCACCAGTGACCCGGACAGGAACTATGGCTACACCTTC
TRBD1	TRBV9	NA	TRBJ1-5	CASSAAGTGNNQPQHF	TGTGCCAGCAGCGCAGCCGGGACAGGAAATAATCAGCCCCAGCATTTT
NA	TRBV19	once	TRBJ1-6	CASSIAYAGGSPLHF	TGTGCCAGTAGTATTGCATATGCGGGGGGCTCACCCCTCCACTTT
TRBD2	TRBV29-1	NA	TRBJ2-7	CSAASGGNEQYF	TGCAGCGCCGCTTCGGGGGGGAACGAGCAGTACTTC
TRBD1	TRBV3-1/TRBV3-2	NA	TRBJ2-3	CASSQKGGGTGTDTQYF	TGTGCCAGCAGCCAAAAAGGGGGTGGGACAGGCACAGATACGCAGTATTTT
NA	TRBV12-5	NA	TRBJ1-4	CASGLEILSTGDNEKLFF	TGTGCTAGTGGTTTGGAAATACTATCGACAGGAGATAATGAAAAACTGTTTTTT
TRBD1	TRBV7-6	NA	TRBJ1-5	CASSPLDRGESNQPQHF	TGTGCCAGCAGCCCGCTCGACAGGGGCGAGAGCAATCAGCCCCAGCATTTT
NA	TRBV29-1	NA	TRBJ1-6	CSVTTGYNSPLHF	TGCAGCGTGACGACAGGCTATAATTCACCCCTCCACTTT
TRBD1	TRBV19	NA	TRBJ1-2	CASTDHRGPYYGYTF	TGTGCCAGTACCGATCACAGGGGGCCGTACTATGGCTACACCTTC
NA	TRBV20-1	few	TRBJ1-1	CSASPTENTEAFF	TGCAGTGCTAGTCCGACAGAGAACACTGAAGCTTTCTTT
TRBD1	TRBV29-1	NA	TRBJ2-1	CSARRDRGQSEQFF	TGCAGCGCCCGACGGGACAGGGGGCAGAGTGAGCAGTTCTTC
NA	TRBV6-5	once	TRBJ2-5	CASRPSRKQETQYF	TGTGCCAGCCGCCCTTCTAGAAAACAAGAGACCCAGTACTTC
TRBD1	TRBV18	NA	TRBJ2-3	CASSPQGATTDTQYF	TGTGCCAGCTCACCCCAGGGGGCAACGACAGATACGCAGTATTTT
NA	TRBV7-8	NA	TRBJ1-4	CASSLSADSFIPATNEKLFF	TGTGCCAGCAGCTTATCGGCCGACAGTTTTATTCCAGCAACTAATGAAAAACTGTTTTTT
NA	TRBV5-5	NA	TRBJ2-7	CASSLVGAEDDEQYF	TGTGCCAGCAGCTTGGTAGGGGCCGAAGACGACGAGCAGTACTTC
NA	TRBV10-2	NA	TRBJ2-5	CASSDSTETQYF	TGCGCCAGCAGCGATTCTACCGAGACCCAGTACTTC
NA	TRBV6-1	NA	TRBJ1-5	CASSALLQGYSNQPQHF	TGTGCCAGCAGTGCCTTACTTCAGGGGTATAGCAATCAGCCCCAGCATTTT
NA	TRBV5-1	once	TRBJ2-3	CASSEEGWGEYF	TGCGCCAGCAGCGAGGAAGGATGGGGAGAGTATTTT
NA	TRBV9	NA	TRBJ1-2	CASSVAGGAYGYTF	TGTGCCAGCAGCGTAGCTGGAGGGGCCTATGGCTACACCTTC
NA	TRBV2	NA	TRBJ1-4	CARSAGAGEKLFF	TGTGCCAGGTCGGCGGGGGCCGGGGAAAAACTGTTTTTT
NA	TRBV6-5	NA	TRBJ2-7	CASTSTGLNHEQYF	TGTGCCAGCACCTCGACAGGTCTGAACCACGAGCAGTACTTC
TRBD1	TRBV11-2	NA	TRBJ2-5	CASSPGQGGTQYF	TGTGCCAGCAGCCCCGGACAGGGAGGGACCCAGTACTTC
NA	TRBV6-6	NA	TRBJ1-1	CASSYSGGNAKAFF	TGTGCCAGCAGTTACTCCGGGGGAAACGCCAAAGCTTTCTTT
NA	TRBV10-3	NA	TRBJ2-7	CATTRVGGDEQYF	TGTGCCACTACCCGGGTGGGAGGTGACGAGCAGTACTTC
TRBD2	TRBV11-2	NA	TRBJ2-7	CASSLAGGRLTSSYEQYF	TGTGCCAGCAGCTTAGCGGGGGGACGGTTAACGAGCTCCTACGAGCAGTACTTC
TRBD1	TRBV9	few	TRBJ1-2	CASSPSPGQGSNGYTF	TGTGCCAGCAGCCCGTCCCCGGGACAGGGATCTAATGGCTACACCTTC
NA	TRBV7-8	NA	TRBJ1-1	CASSPATGAEAFF	TGTGCCAGCAGCCCGGCAACGGGGGCTGAAGCTTTCTTT
NA	TRBV3-1/TRBV3-2	NA	TRBJ1-2	CASSRFQDNYGYTF	TGTGCCAGCAGCCGCTTCCAGGATAACTATGGCTACACCTTC
NA	TRBV6-1	NA	TRBJ1-1	CASSESPRSNTEAFF	TGTGCCAGCAGTGAATCCCCGAGGAGTAACACTGAAGCTTTCTTT
NA	TRBV19	NA	TRBJ2-7	CASTGDPLAEQYF	TGTGCCAGTACCGGAGACCCGTTGGCCGAGCAGTACTTC
NA	TRBV15	NA	TRBJ2-6	CATSNSHSGANVLTF	TGTGCCACCAGCAACAGCCACTCTGGGGCCAACGTCCTGACTTTC